The T cell receptor beta chain under discussion was sequenced for a study of breast tumors, draining lymph nodes, adjacent tissues. Whole-study findings and limits: Data fit most tumor T cells coming from lymph node, expanding in tumor.

The lymph nodes were axillary draining lymph nodes from breast cancer patients. This clonotype was counted at least ten times. Antigen specificity is unknown. This CDR3 contains 13 residues. V was pared by 5 bases and J by 4 bases, with 11 bases between. Germline V gives CDR1 SEHNR, CDR2 FQNEAQ (reference sequence). MiXCR was run by TCRdb on the multiplex PCR reads, yielding one entry per CDR3 protein. Of approximately 300,000 distinct CDR3 sequences listed, 30% are singletons. The source material was axillary lymph node tissue. V and J are TRBV7-9 and TRBJ2-5; the D gene is possibly TRBD1 (6 bases). The TCR sequence derives from a female donor with breast cancer. Some clones in this sample may be carry-over from other donors' samples. This CDR3 reads CASSVDRRETQYF. CDR3 DNA sequence: TGTGCCAGCAGCGTCGACAGGCGAGAGACCCAGTACTTC.